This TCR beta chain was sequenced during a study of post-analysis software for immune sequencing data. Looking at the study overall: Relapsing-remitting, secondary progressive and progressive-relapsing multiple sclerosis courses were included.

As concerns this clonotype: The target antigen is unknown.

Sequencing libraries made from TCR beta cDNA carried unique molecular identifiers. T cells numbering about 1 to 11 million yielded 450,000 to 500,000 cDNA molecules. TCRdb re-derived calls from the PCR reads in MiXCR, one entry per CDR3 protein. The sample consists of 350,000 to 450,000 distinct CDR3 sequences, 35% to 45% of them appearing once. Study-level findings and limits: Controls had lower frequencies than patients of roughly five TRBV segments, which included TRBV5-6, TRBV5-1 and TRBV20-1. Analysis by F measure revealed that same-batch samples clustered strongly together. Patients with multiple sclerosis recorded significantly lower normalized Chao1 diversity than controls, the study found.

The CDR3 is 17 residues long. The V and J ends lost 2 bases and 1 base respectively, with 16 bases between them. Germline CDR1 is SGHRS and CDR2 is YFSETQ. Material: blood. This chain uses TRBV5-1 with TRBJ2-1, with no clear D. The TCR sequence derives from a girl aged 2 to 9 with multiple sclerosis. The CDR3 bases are TGCGCCAGCAGCTTCCGGGTCGAGTCCCAGTCCTACAATGAGCAGTTCTTC. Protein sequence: CASSFRVESQSYNEQFF.